The 12 T cell receptor beta chains below come from one sample, sequenced in a study of a mutant IDH1 vaccine in newly diagnosed glioma. Method: immunoSEQ multiplex PCR; TCRdb's copy keeps in-frame clones and lacks some. The table lists around 29,000 clones, about 85% of them singletons. Their recognized antigens are unknown. Time point defined: week 5, during vaccination. Each dose of the vaccine consisted of 300 ug of mutant IDH1 20-mer peptide, with topical imiquimod. The sequencing here drew on peripheral blood mononuclear cells (PBMCs), taken from a glioma patient whose treatment included an IDH1 peptide vaccine. The receptors derive from a woman aged 40 to 49 with glioma. Some clones in this sample may be carry-over from other donors' samples.

The gene calls are TRBV18 and TRBJ2-7; D may correspond to TRBD1 or TRBD2 (6 bases each). There are 13 residues in the CDR3. V was trimmed by 6 bases and J by 5 bases, leaving 14 bases between them. CDR1 KGHSH and CDR2 LQKENI come from the germline V gene. This CDR3 reads CASSQGGGDEQYF. The CDR3, as DNA: TGTGCCAGCTCGCAAGGAGGGGGTGACGAGCAGTACTTC.

CDR3 DNA: TGTGCCAGCAGCCAAGATGAGGCCCAAACTAGCCAAGAGACCCAGTACTTC. Its protein product is CASSQDEAQTSQETQYF. V and J are TRBV4-2 and TRBJ2-5; a weak D match, TRBD2 (5 bases). The CDR3 contains 17 residues. V was trimmed by 0 bases and J by 1 base, leaving 15 bases between them. The germline V gene has CDR1 LGHNA and CDR2 YNFKEQ.

The V call is TRBV7-2, the J call TRBJ2-7, with 8 nucleotides matching TRBD2. After removal of 5 bases from V and 10 bases from J, the junction contained 25 bases not matched to a gene. The CDR3 contains 18 residues. CDR1 and CDR2 from the germline V gene are SGHTA and FQGNSA. The CDR3 nucleotides read TGTGCCAGCAGCCCCCCGGGAGGGATCAGCGGTGGACTAGAAGACCAGTACTTC. Its protein is CASSPPGGISGGLEDQYF.

The V and J genes are TRBV18 and TRBJ1-6; no clear D gene. The CDR3 consists of 13 residues. Germline V gene sequence: CDR1 KGHSH, CDR2 LQKENI. The ends were cut back, 6 bases at V and 8 bases at J, with 11 bases in the middle. Here the CDR3 DNA reads TGTGCCAGCTCCCCTTCTTCTGATTCACCCCTCCACTTT. It encodes CASSPSSDSPLHF.

This rearrangement joins TRBV5-1 to TRBJ2-1; 10 bases fit TRBD2. Per the germline V gene, CDR1 is SGHRS and CDR2 is YFSETQ. With V trimmed by 4 bases and J by 7 bases, 11 bases remained unmatched. The CDR3 covers 16 residues. The CDR3 DNA sequence: TGCGCCAGCAGCCAGACTCTAGCGGGAGCTCGTAATGAGCAGTTCTTC. Amino acids: CASSQTLAGARNEQFF.

The chain joins TRBV6-4 to TRBJ1-1; D uncertain. In germline, CDR1 is MRHNA, CDR2 SNTAGT. The CDR3 is 16 residues long. Trimming took off 3 bases at V and 6 bases at J, with 20 bases between the two ends. The CDR3, as DNA: TGTGCCAGCAGTGAAAGGAGTCCATCCAGCGTCGCTGAAGCTTTCTTT. Amino acids: CASSERSPSSVAEAFF.

This clone was observed a single time. The gene calls are TRBV10-3 and TRBJ2-7; D is uncertain. The length of the CDR3 is 13 residues. V lost 6 bases and J lost 9, with 18 bases in between. In germline, CDR1 is ENHRY, CDR2 SYGVKD. The CDR3 loop reads CAIRDPRTPGQYF. For the CDR3, the DNA is TGTGCCATCAGGGACCCTCGAACGCCCGGGCAGTACTTC.

The V gene is TRBV27, the J gene TRBJ2-7; D gene uncertain. V was shortened by 7 bases and J by 0 bases, with 1 base between the two germline ends. CDR3 length: 10 residues. CDR1 and CDR2 from the germline V gene are MNHEY and SMNVEV (reference sequence). CDR3 DNA sequence: TGTGCCAGCACCTCCTACGAGCAGTACTTC. Translating it yields CASTSYEQYF.

The gene calls are TRBV18 and TRBJ2-7; the match to TRBD1 covers 8 bases. V was clipped by 3 bases and J by 2 bases; unmatched bases: 3. Germline V CDR1 and CDR2: KGHSH, LQKENI. The CDR3 sequence is 14 residues long. The CDR3 DNA follows: TGTGCCAGCTCACCCGGGACAGGAACCTACGAGCAGTACTTC. Translated: CASSPGTGTYEQYF.

Here the CDR3 DNA reads TGTGCCAGCAGCGGAACCAGGAGGGAACGGGGCTCTGGGGCCAACGTCCTGACTTTC. Amino acids: CASSGTRRERGSGANVLTF. The chain links TRBV9 to TRBJ2-6, with D maybe TRBD2 (6 bases). Germline assignment: CDR1 SGDLS and CDR2 YYNGEE. This CDR3 has 19 residues. The V and J ends lost 3 bases and 0 bases respectively, with 19 bases between them.

The chain couples TRBV15 to TRBJ2-1; TRBD2 aligns across 9 bases. The CDR3 is made up of 17 amino acids. Germline lookup yields CDR1 LNHNV and CDR2 YYDKDF (reference sequence). The junction had 8 bases not matched to a gene; V was cut back by 0 bases and J by 5 bases. The CDR3 DNA follows: TGTGCCACCAGCAGAGACGGCGTGACTAGCGGCCACAATGAGCAGTTCTTC. Its protein product is CATSRDGVTSGHNEQFF.

J is TRBJ2-7 and V is TRBV6-5; 10 nucleotides line up with TRBD1. Germline CDR1 MNHEY, CDR2 SVGAGI. V dropped 2 bases and J dropped 3; count of bases not matched to a gene: 7. The CDR3 spans 16 residues. Here the CDR3 DNA reads TGTGCCAGCAGTTACGGGGGGGACAGGGGTTTCTACGAGCAGTACTTC. Amino acid sequence: CASSYGGDRGFYEQYF.